The 10 T cell receptor beta chains in this list originate from one sample, sequenced in a study of T cell changes during pregnancy in multiple sclerosis. Sequencing used immunoSEQ multiplex PCR; TCRdb keeps in-frame clones, though not all of them. Among approximately 69,000 clones listed, roughly 90% were seen once. This specimen was CD4+ T cells from peripheral blood mononuclear cells, taken in the third trimester of pregnancy. The receptors were sampled from a female donor in good health, enrolled as a control in a pregnancy study.

This clone appeared a single time. CDR3 protein: CATGGPQGAEKLFF. For the CDR3, the DNA is TGTGCCACCGGGGGTCCCCAGGGGGCCGAAAAACTGTTTTTT. The chain employs TRBV5-4 and TRBJ1-4; TRBD1 matches 8 bases. The ends lost 9 bases at V and 8 bases at J; junction bases unmatched: 12. The CDR3 has 14 residues. Germline lookup yields CDR1 SGHNT and CDR2 YYREEE (reference sequence).

V is TRBV6-5 and J is TRBJ1-3; D is undetermined. Trimming took off 0 bases at V and 10 bases at J, with 13 bases between the two ends. The CDR3 has 14 residues. The germline CDR1 and CDR2 sequences are MNHEY and SVGAGI. CDR3 sequence (DNA): TGTGCCAGCAGTTACTCGACGGGAGTCTCTACCATATATTTT. It codes for CASSYSTGVSTIYF.

The chain couples TRBV5-6 to TRBJ1-2; TRBD1 matches at 10 bases. CDR3 length: 15 residues. The germline V gene has CDR1 SGHDT and CDR2 YYEEEE. Germline trimming cut 4 bases from V and 5 bases from J; bases unmatched to any gene: 8. CDR3 sequence: CASSAGTGVVYGYTF. The CDR3 region has the DNA TGTGCCAGCAGCGCCGGGACAGGGGTCGTTTATGGCTACACCTTC.

This chain links TRBV29-1 with TRBJ2-7, with TRBD1 as a possible D gene (6 bases). Trimming left V 5 bases short and J 0 bases short, with 14 bases between. The CDR3 is made up of 14 amino acids. Germline V CDR1 and CDR2: SQVTM, ANQGSEA. The DNA for the CDR3 is TGCAGCGTTAAGGCGGACAGCCTCTCCTACGAGCAGTACTTC. It is translated as CSVKADSLSYEQYF.

The rearrangement uses TRBV9 and TRBJ2-3; D possibly corresponds to TRBD1 (5 bases). Germline V CDR1 and CDR2: SGDLS, YYNGEE. V shed 0 bases and J shed 1 base, with 9 bases lying between them. The CDR3 totals 15 residues. The CDR3 sequence is CASSVVGAGTDTQYF. CDR3 sequence (DNA): TGTGCCAGCAGCGTAGTAGGGGCAGGCACAGATACGCAGTATTTT.

This clone has a handful of counts. The chain carries TRBV7-9 and TRBJ1-2; tentative D call: TRBD1 (5 bases). V lost 1 base and J lost 2, with 8 bases in between. Germline V lookup: CDR1 SEHNR, CDR2 FQNEAQ (reference sequence). The CDR3 is made up of 14 amino acids. In nucleotides, the CDR3 is TGTGCCAGCAGCTTAGAGGGGATCAACTATGGCTACACCTTC. As protein: CASSLEGINYGYTF.

This sequence joins TRBV30 and TRBJ2-7; TRBD2 is a possible D gene (6 bases). Looked up from germline, CDR1 is GTSNPN and CDR2 is SVGIG (reference sequence). V lost 0 bases and J 9 bases, leaving 15 bases between the germline ends. The CDR3 runs to 13 residues. CDR3 coding DNA: TGTGCCTGGAGTGTACGTCAACCCGGGGGGCAGTACTTC. It specifies CAWSVRQPGGQYF.

This clone appeared once. For the CDR3, the DNA is TGTGCCTGGAGTCTCGGGACAGGGGTTTTCAATCAGCCCCAGCATTTT. It translates to CAWSLGTGVFNQPQHF. The chain links TRBV30 to TRBJ1-5; TRBD1 agrees at 10 bases. Germline CDR1 is GTSNPN and CDR2 is SVGIG (reference sequence). The CDR3 is 16 residues long. Trimming removed 2 bases from V and 3 bases from J; junction bases left unmatched: 7.

The CDR3 here is CASSPSGQGHGYTF. The DNA of the CDR3 is TGTGCCAGCTCCCCATCCGGACAGGGGCATGGCTACACCTTC. This rearrangement joins TRBV18 to TRBJ1-2; 9 bases map to TRBD1. The ends lost 6 bases at V and 6 bases at J; junction bases unmatched: 8. CDR3 length equals 14 residues. Germline CDR1 and CDR2: KGHSH and LQKENI.

Here the CDR3 reads CAWSVPGSTTEAFF. CDR3 coding DNA: TGTGCCTGGAGTGTACCCGGGTCGACCACTGAAGCTTTCTTT. This chain connects TRBV30 to TRBJ1-1; no definite D call. This CDR3 is built from 14 residues. V was pared by 0 bases and J by 4 bases, with 12 bases between. Germline values: CDR1 GTSNPN, CDR2 SVGIG (reference sequence).